What follows is one TCR beta chain and its context. Its antigen is undetermined. This sample was taken from a study of cytomegalovirus exposure and HLA in healthy donors. Data came from immunoSEQ multiplex PCR; TCRdb stores just in-frame clones and leaves some out. The sample has 110,000 to 150,000 clones; 94% are singletons. This CDR3 contains 16 residues. Germline CDR1 is MNHEY and CDR2 is SMNVEV (reference sequence). Trimming cost V 6 bases and J 0 bases; bases outside gene matches: 9. Study-level results: TCR clusters originating in the first cohort tended to co-occur in the roughly 110 validation repertoires, according to a later analysis.

The chain joins TRBV27 to TRBJ2-3; 7 bases map to TRBD2. This receptor was obtained from a man aged 18-30 years in good health and CMV-seropositive. The sample taken for sequencing was PBMCs. Written as DNA, the CDR3 is TGTGCCAGCAGATATCTAGCGGTGACTAGCACAGATACGCAGTATTTT. It translates to CASRYLAVTSTDTQYF.